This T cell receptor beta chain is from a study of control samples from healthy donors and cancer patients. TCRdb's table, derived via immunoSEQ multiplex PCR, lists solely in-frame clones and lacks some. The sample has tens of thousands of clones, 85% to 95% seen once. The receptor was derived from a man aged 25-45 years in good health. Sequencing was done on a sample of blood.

For the CDR3, the DNA is TGCGCCAGCAGCTTGGTGGGTGGGGGCTCTCGCACTGAAGCTTTCTTT. This encodes CASSLVGGGSRTEAFF. The V gene is TRBV5-1, the J gene TRBJ1-1; D may be TRBD1 (6 bases). V was shortened by 0 bases and J by 4 bases, with 16 bases between the two germline ends. CDR1 and CDR2 (germline): SGHRS, YFSETQ. This CDR3 is built from 16 residues.